This T cell receptor (beta chain) was sequenced during a study of blood T cell repertoires in COVID-19 (TCRdb year 2020). Regarding the complete study: Samples from collaborators originated in the United States, Italy and Spain and spanned both the acute and convalescent phases of COVID-19. The prospective study material was composed of cDNA or gDNA derived from T cells, B-cell-depleted T cells, or PBMCs. Subjects who had been exposed to COVID-19, were actively infected with it, or had recovered from it provided the deeply sampled blood TCRbeta repertoires that made up the dataset. The repertoires were released in a freely available public database meant as a resource for research on the immune response to SARS-CoV-2. Samples were obtained from the ongoing ImmuneRACE study (first 160 participants) and from 1,254 subjects provided by 6 global collaborators. The sample metadata nearly always contained a de-identified subject ID, COVID-19 status, age in years and sex. Where available, HLA class I and class II types were obtained from metadata supplied by the sample provider rather than from assay-based typing.

As regards this clone: Its antigen is not yet known. There are no base qualities to consult, and no much larger clone falls within one base.

The CDR3 measures 14 amino acids from cysteine to phenylalanine. Of all the DNA, just the CDR3 is kept, 42 bases in frame from base 1. CDR1 and CDR2 are drawn from the germline V gene: SQVTM, ANQGSEA. A distance of 13 bases separates the germline ends of V and J, which lose 4 bases and 0 bases respectively. The paper as a whole reports these results and caveats: Clinical and demographic metadata were provided uncurated, with the amount varying by source and participant.

TCRbeta CDR3 regions were amplified from genomic DNA using the immunoSEQ Assay, a bias-controlled multiplex PCR. Under the source paper's analysis protocol: The number of nucleated cells in each sample was estimated by amplification of reference gene primers within the assay. Sequence reads were collapsed and filtered to measure the absolute abundance of every unique TCRbeta CDR3 rearrangement. For each sample, productive Simpson clonality was calculated as the square root of Simpson's diversity index across productive rearrangements. Not all clones reach the TCRdb copy of this immuneACCESS table, which keeps in-frame sequences only. Checked studies attribute under half of the gap to unresolved V genes and leave the rest unexplained. The DNA gave D and trimming, while V, J and clone size come from that table. The sample table shows about 73,000 clones, and approximately 84% are seen once. 28% of the sample goes to the ten largest clones.

The collaborating institutions used their own protocols to collect whole blood in K2EDTA tubes. For TCRbeta analysis, collaborators shipped samples as frozen whole blood, isolated PBMCs, or DNA extracted from either of those sample types. The chain employs TRBV29-1 and TRBJ2-7, and possibly TRBD1, on 6 matching bases. The specimen was peripheral blood. The clonotype was recovered from a human donor in a cohort sampled during active COVID-19. The DNA is as follows: TGCAGCGTTGCCGGGACACGAGACTCCTACGAGCAGTACTTC. This gives the protein CSVAGTRDSYEQYF.